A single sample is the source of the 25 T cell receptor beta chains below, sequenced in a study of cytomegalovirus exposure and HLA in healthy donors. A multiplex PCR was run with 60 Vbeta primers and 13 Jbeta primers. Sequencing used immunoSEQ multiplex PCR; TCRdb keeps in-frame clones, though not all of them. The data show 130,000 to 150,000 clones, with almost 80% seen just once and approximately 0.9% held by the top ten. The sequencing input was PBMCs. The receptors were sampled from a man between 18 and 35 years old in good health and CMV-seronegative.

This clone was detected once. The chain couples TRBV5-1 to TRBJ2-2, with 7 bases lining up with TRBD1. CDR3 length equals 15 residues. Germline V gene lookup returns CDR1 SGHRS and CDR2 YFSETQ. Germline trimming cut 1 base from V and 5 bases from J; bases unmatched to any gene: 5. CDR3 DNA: TGCGCCAGCAGCTTGAAAGGGGGCCGAACCGGGGAGCTGTTTTTT. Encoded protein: CASSLKGGRTGELFF.

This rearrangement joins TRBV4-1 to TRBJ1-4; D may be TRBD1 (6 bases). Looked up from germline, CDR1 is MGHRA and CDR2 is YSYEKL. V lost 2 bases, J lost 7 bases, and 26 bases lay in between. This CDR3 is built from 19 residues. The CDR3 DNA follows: TGCGCCAGCAGCCAAAAGACCCCTTCGACAGGTGCGAGGAGTGAAAAACTGTTTTTT. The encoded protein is CASSQKTPSTGARSEKLFF.

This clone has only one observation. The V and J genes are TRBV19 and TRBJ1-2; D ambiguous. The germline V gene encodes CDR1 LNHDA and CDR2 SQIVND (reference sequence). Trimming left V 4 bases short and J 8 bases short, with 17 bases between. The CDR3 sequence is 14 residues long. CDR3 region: CASSSPDGRGGYTF. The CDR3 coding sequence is TGTGCCAGTAGTAGCCCGGACGGCCGAGGGGGCTACACCTTC. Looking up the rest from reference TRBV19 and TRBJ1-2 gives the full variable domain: DGGITQSPKYLFRKEGQNVTLSCEQNLNHDAMYWYRQDPGQGLRLIYYSQIVNDFQKGDIAEGYSVSREKKESFPLTVTSAQKNPTAFYLCASSSPDGRGGYTFGSGTRLTVV.

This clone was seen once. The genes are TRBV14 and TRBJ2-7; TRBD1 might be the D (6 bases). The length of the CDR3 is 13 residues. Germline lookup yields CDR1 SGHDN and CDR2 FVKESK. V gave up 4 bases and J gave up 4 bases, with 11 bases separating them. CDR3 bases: TGTGCCAGCAGCCCTCTTCAGGGGTACGAGCAGTACTTC. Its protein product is CASSPLQGYEQYF.

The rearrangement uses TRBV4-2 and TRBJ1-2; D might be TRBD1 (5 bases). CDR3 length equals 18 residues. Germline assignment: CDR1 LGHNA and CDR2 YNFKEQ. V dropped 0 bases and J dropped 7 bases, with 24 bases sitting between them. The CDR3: CASSQEQSGFGQTGGYTF. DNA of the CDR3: TGTGCCAGCAGCCAAGAGCAATCCGGGTTTGGACAAACTGGTGGCTACACCTTC.

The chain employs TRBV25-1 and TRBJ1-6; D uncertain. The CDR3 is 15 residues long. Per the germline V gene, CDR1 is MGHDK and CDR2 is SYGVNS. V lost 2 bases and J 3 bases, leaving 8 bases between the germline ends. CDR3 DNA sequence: TGTGCCAGCAGTGAACCCTCGGGCTATAATTCACCCCTCCACTTT. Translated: CASSEPSGYNSPLHF.

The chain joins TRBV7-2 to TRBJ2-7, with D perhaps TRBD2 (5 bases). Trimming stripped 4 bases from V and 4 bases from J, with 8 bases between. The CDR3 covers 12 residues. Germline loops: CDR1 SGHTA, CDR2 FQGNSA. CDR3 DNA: TGTGCCAGCAGCTCCAGCGGTTACGAGCAGTACTTC. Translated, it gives CASSSSGYEQYF.

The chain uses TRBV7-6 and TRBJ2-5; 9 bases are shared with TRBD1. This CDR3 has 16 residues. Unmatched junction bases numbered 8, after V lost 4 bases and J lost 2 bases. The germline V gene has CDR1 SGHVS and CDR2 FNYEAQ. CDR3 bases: TGTGCCAGCAGCTCGGGGACAGGGCCTTCGCAAGAGACCCAGTACTTC. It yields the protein CASSSGTGPSQETQYF.

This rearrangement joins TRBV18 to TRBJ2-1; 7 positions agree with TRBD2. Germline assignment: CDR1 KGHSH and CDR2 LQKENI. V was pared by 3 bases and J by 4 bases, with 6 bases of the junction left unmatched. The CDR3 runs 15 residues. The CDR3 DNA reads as TGTGCCAGCTCACCCGGACGGCGGGGGTACAATGAGCAGTTCTTC. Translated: CASSPGRRGYNEQFF.

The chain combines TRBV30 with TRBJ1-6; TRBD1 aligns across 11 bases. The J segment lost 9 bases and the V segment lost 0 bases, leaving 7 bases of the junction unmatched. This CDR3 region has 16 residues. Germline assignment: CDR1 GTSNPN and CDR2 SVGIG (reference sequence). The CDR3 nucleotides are TGTGCCTGGAGTGTAAGGGACAGGGGGAATATTTCACCCCTCCACTTT. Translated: CAWSVRDRGNISPLHF.

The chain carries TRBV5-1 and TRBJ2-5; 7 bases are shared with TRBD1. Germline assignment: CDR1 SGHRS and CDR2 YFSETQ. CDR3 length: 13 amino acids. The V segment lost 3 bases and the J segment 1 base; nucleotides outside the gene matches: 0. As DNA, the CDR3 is TGCGCCAGCAGCTGGGACAGCCAAGAGACCCAGTACTTC. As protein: CASSWDSQETQYF.

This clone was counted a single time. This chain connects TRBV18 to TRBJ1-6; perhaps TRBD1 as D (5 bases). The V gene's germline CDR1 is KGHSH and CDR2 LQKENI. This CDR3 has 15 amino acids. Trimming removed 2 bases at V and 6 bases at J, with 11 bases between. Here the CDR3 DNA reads TGTGCCAGCTCACCATCTGGGGGGTTTAATTCACCCCTCCACTTT. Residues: CASSPSGGFNSPLHF.

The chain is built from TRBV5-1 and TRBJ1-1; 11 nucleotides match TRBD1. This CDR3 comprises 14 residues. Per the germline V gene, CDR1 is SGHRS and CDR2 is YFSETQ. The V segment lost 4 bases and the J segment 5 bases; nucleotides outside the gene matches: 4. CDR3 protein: CASSIGTGGTEAFF. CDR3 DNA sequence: TGCGCCAGCAGCATAGGGACAGGGGGGACTGAAGCTTTCTTT.

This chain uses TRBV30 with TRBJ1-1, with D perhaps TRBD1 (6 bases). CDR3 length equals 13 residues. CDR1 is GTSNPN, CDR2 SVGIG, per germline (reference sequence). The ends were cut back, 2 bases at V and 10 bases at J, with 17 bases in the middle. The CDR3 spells CAWSPLTGFAAFF. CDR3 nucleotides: TGTGCCTGGAGTCCTCTAACAGGGTTCGCAGCTTTCTTT.

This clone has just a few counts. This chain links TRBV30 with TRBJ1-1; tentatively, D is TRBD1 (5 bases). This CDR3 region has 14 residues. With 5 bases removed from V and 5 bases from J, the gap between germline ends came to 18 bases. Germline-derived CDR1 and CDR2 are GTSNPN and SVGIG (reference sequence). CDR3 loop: CAWGLGGAGTEAFF. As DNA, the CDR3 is TGTGCCTGGGGGTTAGGTGGGGCGGGGACTGAAGCTTTCTTT.

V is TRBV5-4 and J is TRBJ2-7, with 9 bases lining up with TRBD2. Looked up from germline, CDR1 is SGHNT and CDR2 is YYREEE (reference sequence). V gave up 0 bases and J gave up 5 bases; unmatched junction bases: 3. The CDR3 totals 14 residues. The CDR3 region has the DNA TGTGCCAGCAGCTTGGGCGGGGGGGCGAACGAGCAGTACTTC. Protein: CASSLGGGANEQYF.

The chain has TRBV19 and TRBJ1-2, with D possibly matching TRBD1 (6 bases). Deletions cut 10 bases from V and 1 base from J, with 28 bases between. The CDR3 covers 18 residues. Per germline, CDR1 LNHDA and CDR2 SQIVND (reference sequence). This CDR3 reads CATMGGPGPLLFNYGYTF. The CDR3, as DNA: TGTGCCACCATGGGGGGGCCGGGTCCCCTTCTTTTTAACTATGGCTACACCTTC.

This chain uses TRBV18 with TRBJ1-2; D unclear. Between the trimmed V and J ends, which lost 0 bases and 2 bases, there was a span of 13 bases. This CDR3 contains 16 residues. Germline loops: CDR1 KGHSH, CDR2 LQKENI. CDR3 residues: CASSPPTVRENYGYTF. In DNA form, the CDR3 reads TGTGCCAGCTCACCACCGACTGTACGGGAGAACTATGGCTACACCTTC.

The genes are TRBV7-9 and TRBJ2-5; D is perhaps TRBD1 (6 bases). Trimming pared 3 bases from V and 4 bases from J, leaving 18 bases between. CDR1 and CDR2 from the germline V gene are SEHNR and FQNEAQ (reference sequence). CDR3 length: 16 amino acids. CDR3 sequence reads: CASSLGLQGWGETQYF. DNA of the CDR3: TGTGCCAGCAGCTTGGGTCTTCAGGGGTGGGGAGAGACCCAGTACTTC. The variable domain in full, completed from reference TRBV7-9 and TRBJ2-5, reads DTGVSQNPRHKITKRGQNVTFRCDPISEHNRLYWYRQTLGQGPEFLTYFQNEAQLEKSRLLSDRFSAERPKGSFSTLEIQRTEQGDSAMYLCASSLGLQGWGETQYFGPGTRLLVL.

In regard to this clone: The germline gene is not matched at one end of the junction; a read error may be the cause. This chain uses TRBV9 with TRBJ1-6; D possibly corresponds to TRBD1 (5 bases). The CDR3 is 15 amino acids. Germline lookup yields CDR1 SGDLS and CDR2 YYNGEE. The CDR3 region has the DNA TGTGCCAGCAGCGTAGAGACAGCCTATAATTCACCCCCCCACTTT. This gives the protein CASSVETAYNSPPHF.

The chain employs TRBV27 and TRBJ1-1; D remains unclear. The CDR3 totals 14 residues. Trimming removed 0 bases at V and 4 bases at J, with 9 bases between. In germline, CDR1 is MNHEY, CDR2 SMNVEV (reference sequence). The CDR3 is CASSLSHGVTEAFF. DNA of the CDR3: TGTGCCAGCAGTTTATCGCACGGGGTCACTGAAGCTTTCTTT.

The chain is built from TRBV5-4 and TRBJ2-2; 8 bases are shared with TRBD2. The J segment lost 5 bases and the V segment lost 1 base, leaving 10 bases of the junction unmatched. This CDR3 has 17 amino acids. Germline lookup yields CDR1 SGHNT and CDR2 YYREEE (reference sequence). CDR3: CASSLSGRGGRTGELFF. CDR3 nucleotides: TGTGCCAGCAGCTTGTCTGGTCGGGGGGGCCGAACCGGGGAGCTGTTTTTT. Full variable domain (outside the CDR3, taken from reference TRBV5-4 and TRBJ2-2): ETGVTQSPTHLIKTRGQQVTLRCSSQSGHNTVSWYQQALGQGPQFIFQYYREEENGRGNFPPRFSGLQFPNYSSELNVNALELDDSALYLCASSLSGRGGRTGELFFGEGSRLTVL.

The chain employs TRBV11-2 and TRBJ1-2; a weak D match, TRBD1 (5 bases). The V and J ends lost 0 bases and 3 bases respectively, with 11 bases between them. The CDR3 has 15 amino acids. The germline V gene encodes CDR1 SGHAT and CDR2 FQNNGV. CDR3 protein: CASSLDLGQYYGYTF. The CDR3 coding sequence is TGTGCCAGCAGCTTAGATCTGGGGCAGTACTATGGCTACACCTTC.

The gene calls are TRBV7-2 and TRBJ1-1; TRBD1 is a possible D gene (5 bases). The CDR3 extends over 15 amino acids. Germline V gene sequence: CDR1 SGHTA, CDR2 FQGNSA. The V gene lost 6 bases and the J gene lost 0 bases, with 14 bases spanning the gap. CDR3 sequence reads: CASRQGWGMNTEAFF. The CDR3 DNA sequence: TGTGCCAGCAGGCAGGGTTGGGGCATGAACACTGAAGCTTTCTTT.

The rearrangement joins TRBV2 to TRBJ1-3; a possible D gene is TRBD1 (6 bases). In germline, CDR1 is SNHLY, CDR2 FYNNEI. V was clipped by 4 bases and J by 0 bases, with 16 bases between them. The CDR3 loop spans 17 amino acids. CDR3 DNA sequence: TGTGCCAGCAGTGGGGGAATCAGGGGCTCCTCTGGAAACACCATATATTTT. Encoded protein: CASSGGIRGSSGNTIYF.